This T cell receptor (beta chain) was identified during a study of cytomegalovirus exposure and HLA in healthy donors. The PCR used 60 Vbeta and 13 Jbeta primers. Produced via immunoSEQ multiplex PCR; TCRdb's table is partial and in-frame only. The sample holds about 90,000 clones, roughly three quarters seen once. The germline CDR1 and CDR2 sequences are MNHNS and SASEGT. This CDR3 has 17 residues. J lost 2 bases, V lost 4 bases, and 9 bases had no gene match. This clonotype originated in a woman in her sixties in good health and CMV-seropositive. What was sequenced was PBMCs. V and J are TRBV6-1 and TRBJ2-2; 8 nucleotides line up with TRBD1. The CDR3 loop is CASSVGTGPRNTGELFF. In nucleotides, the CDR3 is TGTGCCAGCAGTGTAGGGACAGGACCAAGAAACACCGGGGAGCTGTTTTTT.